This T cell receptor (beta chain) was identified during a study of cytomegalovirus exposure and HLA in healthy donors. Broader study findings: The study carried out a later analysis of TCR beta sequences. It associated 15,000 to 20,000 of them with specific HLA alleles at a false discovery rate of 0.05.

This CDR3 has 14 amino acids. The ends lost 1 base at V and 6 bases at J; junction bases unmatched: 3. In germline, CDR1 is SGHVS, CDR2 FNYEAQ. The PCR used 60 Vbeta and 13 Jbeta primers. Using immunoSEQ multiplex PCR, the repertoire was profiled, and TCRdb retains in-frame clones only, with some absent. The sample records under 200,000 clones, 60% to 85% being singletons. Points on this clone: Its antigen is unknown.

The chain is built from TRBV7-6 and TRBJ1-2, with TRBD1 identical over 9 bases. This TCR was sampled from a male donor in good health and CMV-seropositive. The specimen was PBMCs. CDR3 in amino acids: CASSLGGQGDGYTF. The DNA for the CDR3 is TGTGCCAGCAGCTTAGGGGGACAGGGTGATGGCTACACCTTC.